This entry lists 11 T cell receptor beta chains sequenced from one sample in a study of blood T cell repertoires in COVID-19. Clones were read by immunoSEQ multiplex PCR, and TCRdb kept only the in-frame ones, dropping some. Among hundreds of thousands of clones listed, about 87% were seen once. Sample: PBMCs or T cells enriched from blood (not recorded which). All receptors derive from a woman in her fifties or sixties who had recovered from COVID-19.

DNA for the CDR3: TGTGCCAGCAGCCAAGGGACTCACTCCTACGAGCAGTACTTC. The encoded protein is CASSQGTHSYEQYF. This rearrangement joins TRBV3-1 (or the pseudogene TRBV3-2) to TRBJ2-7, with D possibly matching TRBD2 (5 bases). The CDR3 runs 14 residues. V was clipped by 1 base and J by 0 bases, with 7 bases between them. The germline gives CDR1 LGHDT, CDR2 YNNKEL (reference sequence).

The gene calls are TRBV21-1 and TRBJ1-1. TRBV21-1 is a pseudogene. This CDR3 has 13 residues. The CDR3 protein is CASSNLVGVEAFF. The CDR3 region has the DNA TGTGCCAGCAGCAATTTGGTGGGAGTGGAAGCTTTCTTT.

The chain couples TRBV2 to TRBJ1-5; 7 bases are shared with TRBD1. The CDR3 extends over 13 amino acids. In germline, CDR1 is SNHLY, CDR2 FYNNEI. V was pared by 7 bases and J by 7 bases, with 7 bases of the junction left unmatched. CDR3 residues: CASKDRFGQPQHF. CDR3 nucleotides: TGTGCCAGCAAGGACAGGTTCGGACAGCCCCAGCATTTT.

For the CDR3, the DNA is TGTGCCAGCAGGACGCATTCAGGGTCTCAGCCCCAGCATTTT. It encodes CASRTHSGSQPQHF. The V gene is TRBV28, the J gene TRBJ1-5, with D possibly TRBD1 on 5 matching bases. Trimming removed 6 bases from V and 6 bases from J, with 15 bases in between. The germline V gene encodes CDR1 MDHEN and CDR2 SYDVKM. This CDR3 comprises 14 residues.

The chain employs TRBV9 and TRBJ2-3; TRBD2 agrees at 11 bases. The V segment lost 4 bases and the J segment 2 bases; nucleotides outside the gene matches: 9. Germline V lookup: CDR1 SGDLS, CDR2 YYNGEE. CDR3 length: 17 residues. The CDR3 loop reads CASSPRTSGSVTDTQYF. CDR3 nucleotides: TGTGCCAGCAGCCCGCGGACTAGCGGGTCCGTCACAGATACGCAGTATTTT.

This rearrangement joins TRBV5-4 to TRBJ2-5, with 8 bases identical to TRBD1. V lost 3 bases to trimming and J lost 2 bases; unmatched junction nucleotides: 9. CDR1 is SGHNT and CDR2 is YYREEE in the germline V gene (reference sequence). This CDR3 has 16 amino acids. The CDR3 region has the DNA TGTGCCAGCAGCTCCAACAGGGGGGCTGGGCAAGAGACCCAGTACTTC. Encoded protein: CASSSNRGAGQETQYF.

The chain uses TRBV6-4 and TRBJ1-6; D is unclear. V dropped 2 bases and J dropped 6 bases, with 11 bases sitting between them. Germline V gene sequence: CDR1 MRHNA, CDR2 SNTAGT. The CDR3 runs 15 residues. CDR3 nucleotide sequence: TGTGCCAGCAGTGACCCGGGAAATCTTAATTCACCCCTCCACTTT. Protein: CASSDPGNLNSPLHF.

The rearrangement links TRBV27 to TRBJ2-3; D perhaps matches TRBD1 (6 bases). Deletions cut 0 bases from V and 5 bases from J, with 12 bases between. This CDR3 comprises 15 residues. Germline CDR1 and CDR2: MNHEY and SMNVEV (reference sequence). The CDR3 coding sequence is TGTGCCAGCAGTTTATCTATCAGGGGCGGAGATACGCAGTATTTT. Translating gives CASSLSIRGGDTQYF.

This clone has just one count. V gene TRBV28 combines with J gene TRBJ1-5; 7 bases match TRBD1. This CDR3 contains 15 residues. The trim removed 6 bases at V and 2 bases at J, leaving 7 bases unmatched. Per the germline V gene, CDR1 is MDHEN and CDR2 is SYDVKM. The CDR3 DNA sequence: TGTGCCAGCAGCCGACAGGGAAAGGGCAATCAGCCCCAGCATTTT. Residues: CASSRQGKGNQPQHF.

The chain employs TRBV7-2 and TRBJ1-4; 8 bases are shared with TRBD1. J was trimmed by 8 bases and V by 2 bases; bases with no gene match: 7. Per the germline V gene, CDR1 is SGHTA and CDR2 is FQGNSA. There are 15 residues in the CDR3. CDR3 in amino acids: CASSLRDRTREKLFF. CDR3 DNA: TGTGCCAGCAGCTTACGGGACAGGACGAGGGAAAAACTGTTTTTT. The complete variable domain, with remaining parts taken from reference TRBV7-2 and TRBJ1-4, reads GAGVSQSPSNKVTEKGKDVELRCDPISGHTALYWYRQSLGQGLEFLIYFQGNSAPDKSGLPSDRFSAERTGGSVSTLTIQRTQQEDSAVYLCASSLRDRTREKLFFGSGTQLSVL.

The rearrangement links TRBV3-1 (or the pseudogene TRBV3-2) to TRBJ2-5; TRBD2 matches at 9 bases. From germline, CDR1 is LGHDT and CDR2 YNNKEL (reference sequence). V shed 1 base and J 4 bases; nucleotides not matched to a gene: 7. The CDR3 runs 16 residues. The CDR3 DNA reads as TGTGCCAGCAGCCAAGGATTAGCGGGAGTAGCAGAGACCCAGTACTTC. Protein product: CASSQGLAGVAETQYF.